Only a few counts were recorded for the clone carrying this T cell receptor beta chain. Its antigen remains unidentified. This sample was included in a study of T cells in Graves' hyperthyroidism and ophthalmopathy. Study as a whole: Specimen type is peripheral blood, collected at initial diagnosis prior to any treatment. Whole-study results and caveats: Ophthalmopathy was predicted by the model a median of roughly 6.6 months ahead of onset.

This CDR3 is built from 15 residues. Germline CDR1 reads SEHNR; CDR2 reads FQNEAQ (reference sequence). Trimming took 5 bases from V and 4 from J; bases not matched to a gene: 9. Amplified TCR beta CDR3 regions derived from RNA transcripts. The HTBI primer set was used in a first-round RT-PCR of the TCR CDR3. MiXCR, applied by TCRdb to the multiplex PCR reads, yields one record per CDR3 protein. Of 550,000 to 600,000 distinct CDR3 sequences in the sample, around 17% are singletons; the top ten hold under 20%. Orbital computed tomography, thyroid ultrasound, serum thyroxine and TRAb, and clinical symptoms together informed the diagnoses.

J is TRBJ1-1 and V is TRBV7-9; 8 bases agree with TRBD1. Sequencing was carried out using blood. This clonotype was sampled from a woman under 30 with Graves' hyperthyroidism. The CDR3 spells CASSPQQGVVTEAFF. The CDR3 coding sequence is TGTGCCAGCAGCCCCCAACAGGGGGTTGTCACTGAAGCTTTCTTT.